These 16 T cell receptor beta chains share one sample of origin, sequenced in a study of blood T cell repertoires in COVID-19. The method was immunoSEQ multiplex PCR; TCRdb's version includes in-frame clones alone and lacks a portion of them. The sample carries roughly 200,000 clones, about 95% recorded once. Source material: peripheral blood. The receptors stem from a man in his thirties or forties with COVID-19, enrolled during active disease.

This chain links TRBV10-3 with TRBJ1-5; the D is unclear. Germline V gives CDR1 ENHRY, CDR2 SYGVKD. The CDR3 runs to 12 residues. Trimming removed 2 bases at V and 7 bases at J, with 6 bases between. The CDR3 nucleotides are TGTGCCATCAGTGAGGAGCCCCAGCCCCAGCATTTT. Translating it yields CAISEEPQPQHF.

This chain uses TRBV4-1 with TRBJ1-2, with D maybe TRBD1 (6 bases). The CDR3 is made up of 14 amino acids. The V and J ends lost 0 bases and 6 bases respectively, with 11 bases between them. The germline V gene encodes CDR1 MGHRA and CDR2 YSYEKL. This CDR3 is CASSQDPDSNGYTF. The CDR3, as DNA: TGCGCCAGCAGCCAAGATCCGGACAGCAATGGCTACACCTTC.

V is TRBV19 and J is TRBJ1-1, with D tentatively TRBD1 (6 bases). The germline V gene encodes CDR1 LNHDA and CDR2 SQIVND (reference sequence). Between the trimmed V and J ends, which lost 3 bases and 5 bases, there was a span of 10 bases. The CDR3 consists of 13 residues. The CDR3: CASSIWGHTEAFF. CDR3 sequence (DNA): TGTGCCAGTAGTATTTGGGGGCATACTGAAGCTTTCTTT.

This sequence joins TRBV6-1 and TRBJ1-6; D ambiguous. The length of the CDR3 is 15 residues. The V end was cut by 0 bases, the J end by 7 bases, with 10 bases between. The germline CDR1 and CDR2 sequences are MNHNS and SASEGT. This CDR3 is CASSEARGANSPLHF. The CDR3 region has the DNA TGTGCCAGCAGTGAAGCACGGGGAGCGAATTCACCCCTCCACTTT.

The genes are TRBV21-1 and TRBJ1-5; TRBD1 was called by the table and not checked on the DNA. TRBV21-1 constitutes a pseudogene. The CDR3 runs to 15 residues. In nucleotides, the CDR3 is TGTGCCAGCAGCAAAGGGCCAACTAGCAATCAGCCCCAGCATTTT. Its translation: CASSKGPTSNQPQHF.

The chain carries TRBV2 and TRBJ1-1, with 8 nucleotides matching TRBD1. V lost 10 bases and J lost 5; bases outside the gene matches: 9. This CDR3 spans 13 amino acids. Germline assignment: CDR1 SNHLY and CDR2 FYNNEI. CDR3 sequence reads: CATQGAVGTEAFF. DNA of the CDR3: TGTGCCACCCAGGGGGCGGTCGGTACTGAAGCTTTCTTT.

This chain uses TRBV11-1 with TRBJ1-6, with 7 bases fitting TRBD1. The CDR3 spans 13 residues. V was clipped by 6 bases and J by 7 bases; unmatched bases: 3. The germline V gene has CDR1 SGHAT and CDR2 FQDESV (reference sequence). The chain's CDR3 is CASRSTGNSPLHF. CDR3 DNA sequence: TGTGCCAGCAGATCGACAGGGAATTCACCCCTCCACTTT.

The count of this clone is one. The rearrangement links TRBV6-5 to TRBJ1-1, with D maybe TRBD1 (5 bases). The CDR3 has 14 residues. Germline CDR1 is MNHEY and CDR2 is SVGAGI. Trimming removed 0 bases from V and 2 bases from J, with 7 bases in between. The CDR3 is CASSYSTVNTEAFF. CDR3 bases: TGTGCCAGCAGTTACTCGACAGTCAACACTGAAGCTTTCTTT.

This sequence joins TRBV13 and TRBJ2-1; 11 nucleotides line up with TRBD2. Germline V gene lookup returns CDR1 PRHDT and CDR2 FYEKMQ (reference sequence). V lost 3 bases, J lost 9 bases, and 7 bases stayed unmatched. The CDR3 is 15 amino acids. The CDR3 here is CASSLGSGGAGEQFF. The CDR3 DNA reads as TGTGCCAGCAGCTTGGGTAGCGGGGGGGCCGGTGAGCAGTTCTTC.

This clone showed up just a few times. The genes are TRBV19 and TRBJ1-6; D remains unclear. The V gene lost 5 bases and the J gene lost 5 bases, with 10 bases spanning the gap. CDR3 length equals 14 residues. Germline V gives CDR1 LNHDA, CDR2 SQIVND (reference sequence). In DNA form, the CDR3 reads TGTGCCAGTAGTTCTGGCACAAATAATTCACCCCTCCACTTT. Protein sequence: CASSSGTNNSPLHF.

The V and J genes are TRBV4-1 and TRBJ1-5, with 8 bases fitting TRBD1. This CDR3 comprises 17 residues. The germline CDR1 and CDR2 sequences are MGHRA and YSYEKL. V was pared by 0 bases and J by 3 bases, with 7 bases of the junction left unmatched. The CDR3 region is CASSQDEDREFNQPQHF. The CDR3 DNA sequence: TGCGCCAGCAGCCAAGATGAGGACAGGGAATTCAATCAGCCCCAGCATTTT.

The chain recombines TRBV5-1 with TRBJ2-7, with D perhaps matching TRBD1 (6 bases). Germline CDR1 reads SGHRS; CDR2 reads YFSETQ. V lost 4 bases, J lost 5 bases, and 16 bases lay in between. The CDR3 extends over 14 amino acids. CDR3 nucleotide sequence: TGCGCCAGCAGCCCTCGCCAGGGGCTACACGAGCAGTACTTC. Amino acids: CASSPRQGLHEQYF.

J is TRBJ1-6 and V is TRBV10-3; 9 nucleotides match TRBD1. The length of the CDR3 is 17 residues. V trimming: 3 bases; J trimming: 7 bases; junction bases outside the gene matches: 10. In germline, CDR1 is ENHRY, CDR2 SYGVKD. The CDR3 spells CAISDNTGGFGNSPLHF. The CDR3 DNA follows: TGTGCCATCAGTGATAATACAGGGGGCTTTGGGAATTCACCCCTCCACTTT.

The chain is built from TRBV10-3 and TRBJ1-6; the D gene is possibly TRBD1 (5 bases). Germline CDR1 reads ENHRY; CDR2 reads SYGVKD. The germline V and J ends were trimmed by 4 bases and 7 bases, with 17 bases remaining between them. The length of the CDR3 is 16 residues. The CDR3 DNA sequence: TGTGCCATCAGTGCGGTGGGAAGGGGCAGAAATTCACCCCTCCACTTT. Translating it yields CAISAVGRGRNSPLHF.

The CDR3 DNA reads TGCGCCAGCAGCTTGGGGCGGGGACCGAACACTGAAGCTTTCTTT. Translating it yields CASSLGRGPNTEAFF. This chain connects TRBV5-1 to TRBJ1-1; D is perhaps TRBD1 (5 bases). The CDR3 consists of 15 residues. The germline V gene encodes CDR1 SGHRS and CDR2 YFSETQ. V dropped 0 bases and J dropped 1 base, with 10 bases sitting between them.

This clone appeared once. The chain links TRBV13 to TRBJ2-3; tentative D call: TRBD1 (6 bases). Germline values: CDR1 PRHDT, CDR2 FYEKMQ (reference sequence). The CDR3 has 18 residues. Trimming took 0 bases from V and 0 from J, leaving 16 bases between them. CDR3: CASSLGRTGTTSTDTQYF. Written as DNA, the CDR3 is TGTGCCAGCAGCTTAGGCCGAACCGGGACAACAAGCACAGATACGCAGTATTTT.